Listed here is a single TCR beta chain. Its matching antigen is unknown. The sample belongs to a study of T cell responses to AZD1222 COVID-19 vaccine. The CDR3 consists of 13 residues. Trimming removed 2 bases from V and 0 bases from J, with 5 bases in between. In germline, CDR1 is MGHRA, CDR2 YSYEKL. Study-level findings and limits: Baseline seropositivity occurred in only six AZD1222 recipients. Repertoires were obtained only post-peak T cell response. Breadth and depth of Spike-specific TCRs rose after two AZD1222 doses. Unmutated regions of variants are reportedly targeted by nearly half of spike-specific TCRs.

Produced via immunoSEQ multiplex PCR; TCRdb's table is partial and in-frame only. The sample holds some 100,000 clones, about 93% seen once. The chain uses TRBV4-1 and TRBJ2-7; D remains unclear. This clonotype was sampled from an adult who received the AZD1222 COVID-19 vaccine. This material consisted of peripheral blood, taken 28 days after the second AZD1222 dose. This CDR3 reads CASSQTPSYEQYF. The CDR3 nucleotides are TGCGCCAGCAGCCAAACCCCCTCCTACGAGCAGTACTTC.